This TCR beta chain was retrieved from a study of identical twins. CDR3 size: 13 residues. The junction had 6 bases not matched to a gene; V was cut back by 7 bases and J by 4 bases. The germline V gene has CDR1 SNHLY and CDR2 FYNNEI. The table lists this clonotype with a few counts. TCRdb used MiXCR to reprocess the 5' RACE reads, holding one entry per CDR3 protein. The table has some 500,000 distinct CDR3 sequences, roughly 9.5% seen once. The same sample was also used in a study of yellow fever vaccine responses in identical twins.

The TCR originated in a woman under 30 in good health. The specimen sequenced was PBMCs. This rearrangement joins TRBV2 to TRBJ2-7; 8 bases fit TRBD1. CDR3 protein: CASIGQGAYEQYF. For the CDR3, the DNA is TGTGCCAGCATCGGACAGGGCGCGTACGAGCAGTACTTC.